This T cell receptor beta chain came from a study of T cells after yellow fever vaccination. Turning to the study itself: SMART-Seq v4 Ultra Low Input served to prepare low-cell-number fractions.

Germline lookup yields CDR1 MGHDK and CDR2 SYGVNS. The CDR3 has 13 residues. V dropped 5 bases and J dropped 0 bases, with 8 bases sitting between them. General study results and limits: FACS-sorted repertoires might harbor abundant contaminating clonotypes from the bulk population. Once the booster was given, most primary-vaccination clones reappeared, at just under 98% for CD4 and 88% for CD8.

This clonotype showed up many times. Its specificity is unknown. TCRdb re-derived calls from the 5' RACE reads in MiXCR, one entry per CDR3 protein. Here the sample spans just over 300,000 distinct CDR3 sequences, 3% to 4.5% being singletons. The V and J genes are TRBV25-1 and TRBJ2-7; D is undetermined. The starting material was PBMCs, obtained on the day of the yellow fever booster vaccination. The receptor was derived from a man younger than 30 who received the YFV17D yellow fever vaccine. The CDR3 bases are TGTGCCAGCAGTCCCCAGGCCTCCTACGAGCAGTACGTC. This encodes CASSPQASYEQYV.